Each of the 32 T cell receptor beta chains below was sequenced from the same sample in a study of PD-1 blockade in classical Hodgkin lymphoma. Time point: cycle 4 day 1 (C4D1), after six to seven weeks of nivolumab. Every patient relapsed after autologous stem cell transplantation, and brentuximab vedotin exposure varied. The CD4+ T cells used were purified from thawed PBMCs through magnetic negative selection. The method was immunoSEQ multiplex PCR; TCRdb's version includes in-frame clones alone and lacks a portion of them. The repertoire holds 30,000 to 40,000 clones, with roughly 90% as singletons. The source was CD4+ T cells from blood, collected before the fourth cycle of nivolumab. These TCRs come from a human donor with classical Hodgkin lymphoma.

The rearrangement uses TRBV5-1 and TRBJ2-1; D gene unclear. The V end lost 0 bases, the J end lost 2 bases, and 9 bases lay between the germline ends. The germline V gene encodes CDR1 SGHRS and CDR2 YFSETQ. The CDR3 has 15 amino acids. The CDR3 nucleotides read TGCGCCAGCAGCTTGGAGTTCTCGCCCTACAATGAGCAGTTCTTC. It specifies CASSLEFSPYNEQFF. The entire variable domain, with the rest obtained from reference TRBV5-1 and TRBJ2-1, is as follows: KAGVTQTPRYLIKTRGQQVTLSCSPISGHRSVSWYQQTPGQGLQFLFEYFSETQRNKGNFPGRFSGRQFSNSRSEMNVSTLELGDSALYLCASSLEFSPYNEQFFGPGTRLTVL.

The chain is built from TRBV20-1 and TRBJ1-1; no reliable D call. This CDR3 contains 11 residues. The V and J ends lost 0 bases and 7 bases respectively, with 6 bases between them. CDR1 DFQATT and CDR2 SNEGSKA come from the germline V gene (reference sequence). CDR3 DNA sequence: TGCAGTGCTAGAGAAGATCTTGAAGCTTTCTTT. The encoded protein is CSAREDLEAFF.

The chain carries TRBV6-1 and TRBJ1-5, with TRBD1 as a possible D gene (6 bases). Trimming removed 5 bases at V and 1 base at J, with 12 bases between. The CDR3 runs 15 residues. Looked up from germline, CDR1 is MNHNS and CDR2 is SASEGT. In nucleotides, the CDR3 is TGTGCCAGCAGTCGCCAGGACAGAAGCAATCAGCCCCAGCATTTT. The encoded protein is CASSRQDRSNQPQHF.

The chain couples TRBV30 to TRBJ1-4; tentative D call: TRBD1 (5 bases). The ends were cut back, 5 bases at V and 8 bases at J, with 12 bases in the middle. Germline loops: CDR1 GTSNPN, CDR2 SVGIG (reference sequence). The CDR3 is made up of 12 amino acids. Here the CDR3 reads CAWAQGGEKLFF. Here the CDR3 DNA reads TGTGCCTGGGCTCAGGGAGGCGAAAAACTGTTTTTT.

A single count supports this clone. The V and J genes are TRBV7-6 and TRBJ2-1; tentatively, D is TRBD1 (6 bases). Between the trimmed V and J ends, which lost 1 base and 4 bases, there was a span of 8 bases. The CDR3 totals 14 residues. The germline V gene encodes CDR1 SGHVS and CDR2 FNYEAQ. CDR3 coding DNA: TGTGCCAGCAGCTTAGGGGGGCCATACAATGAGCAGTTCTTC. It specifies CASSLGGPYNEQFF.

The chain employs TRBV28 and TRBJ1-4; 8 nucleotides agree with TRBD1. This CDR3 is 15 amino acids long. Germline CDR1 reads MDHEN; CDR2 reads SYDVKM. V lost 4 bases to trimming and J lost 7 bases; unmatched junction nucleotides: 8. CDR3 DNA: TGTGCCAGCAGTTCAACGACAGGGGCGTTTGAAAAACTGTTTTTT. Its protein product is CASSSTTGAFEKLFF.

The V gene is TRBV5-1, the J gene TRBJ2-7; 9 bases are a match to TRBD2. CDR1 is SGHRS, CDR2 YFSETQ, per germline. J gave up 3 bases and V 5 bases, and 6 bases lay outside the gene matches. This CDR3 comprises 14 residues. The CDR3 here is CASRDSGRVYEQYF. CDR3 sequence (DNA): TGCGCCAGCAGAGATAGCGGGAGAGTCTACGAGCAGTACTTC.

J is TRBJ2-1 and V is TRBV2; TRBD1 is a possible D gene (6 bases). V lost 6 bases and J lost 4, with 16 bases in between. The CDR3 runs to 15 residues. Germline CDR1 and CDR2: SNHLY and FYNNEI. CDR3 amino acids: CASSWGQGGYNEQFF. The CDR3, as DNA: TGTGCCAGCAGCTGGGGCCAAGGGGGATACAATGAGCAGTTCTTC.

CDR3 loop: CASTAHRTSGSGHEQFF. CDR3 coding DNA: TGTGCCAGCACCGCCCACAGGACTAGCGGGAGTGGTCATGAGCAGTTCTTC. The V gene is TRBV9, the J gene TRBJ2-1, with 13 bases identical to TRBD2. The germline gives CDR1 SGDLS, CDR2 YYNGEE. The CDR3 extends over 17 amino acids. J gave up 8 bases and V 6 bases, and 14 bases lay outside the gene matches.

The rearrangement links TRBV28 to TRBJ1-5; D might be TRBD1 (5 bases). This CDR3 comprises 14 residues. With 5 bases removed from V and 6 bases from J, the gap between germline ends came to 14 bases. Germline assignment: CDR1 MDHEN and CDR2 SYDVKM. The CDR3 bases are TGTGCCAGCAGTCCCGACCAAGGGGCTCAGCCCCAGCATTTT. Amino acids: CASSPDQGAQPQHF.

The V call is TRBV5-4, the J call TRBJ2-3, with 12 bases that match TRBD2. The germline gives CDR1 SGHNT, CDR2 YYREEE (reference sequence). The J segment lost 5 bases and the V segment lost 4 bases, leaving 8 bases of the junction unmatched. This CDR3 comprises 16 residues. Written as DNA, the CDR3 is TGTGCCAGCAGCCCTAGACTAGCGGGAGTTCAAGATACGCAGTATTTT. Encoded protein: CASSPRLAGVQDTQYF. Combining the CDR3 with reference TRBV5-4 and TRBJ2-3 gives the whole variable domain ETGVTQSPTHLIKTRGQQVTLRCSSQSGHNTVSWYQQALGQGPQFIFQYYREEENGRGNFPPRFSGLQFPNYSSELNVNALELDDSALYLCASSPRLAGVQDTQYFGPGTRLTVL.

The chain carries TRBV20-1 and TRBJ2-5; D remains unclear. The V gene lost 5 bases and the J gene lost 5 bases, with 6 bases spanning the gap. The V gene's germline CDR1 is DFQATT and CDR2 SNEGSKA (reference sequence). The CDR3 covers 10 residues. In DNA, the CDR3 is TGCAGTGCTTCTCAGGAGACCCAGTACTTC. It specifies CSASQETQYF.

This chain links TRBV4-2 with TRBJ2-3, with 9 bases fitting TRBD2. Germline trimming cut 4 bases from V and 1 base from J; bases unmatched to any gene: 6. Germline CDR1 reads LGHNA; CDR2 reads YNFKEQ. The CDR3 is 16 amino acids. CDR3 sequence (DNA): TGTGCCAGCAGCCCCGCGGCGGGAGGGGGCACAGATACGCAGTATTTT. As protein: CASSPAAGGGTDTQYF.

The chain uses TRBV7-9 and TRBJ1-1; 8 bases fit TRBD1. This CDR3 contains 14 residues. Germline trimming cut 5 bases from V and 3 bases from J; bases unmatched to any gene: 5. Germline V gene sequence: CDR1 SEHNR, CDR2 FQNEAQ (reference sequence). DNA for the CDR3: TGTGCCAGCAGCCCTTCGGACAGGGACACTGAAGCTTTCTTT. Protein: CASSPSDRDTEAFF. The full variable domain, its missing parts supplied by reference TRBV7-9 and TRBJ1-1, is DTGVSQNPRHKITKRGQNVTFRCDPISEHNRLYWYRQTLGQGPEFLTYFQNEAQLEKSRLLSDRFSAERPKGSFSTLEIQRTEQGDSAMYLCASSPSDRDTEAFFGQGTRLTVV.

This chain uses TRBV28 with TRBJ2-7; 8 bases map to TRBD2. Germline V lookup: CDR1 MDHEN, CDR2 SYDVKM. V was pared by 4 bases and J by 6 bases, with 11 bases of the junction left unmatched. The CDR3 sequence is 15 residues long. CDR3 nucleotides: TGTGCCAGCAGTTCTCCCAGCGGGAGCGTTGGCGAGCAGTACTTC. This sequence encodes CASSSPSGSVGEQYF.

This clone has only one observation. The J gene is TRBJ1-5, the V gene TRBV28; TRBD1 matches at 10 bases. V gave up 6 bases and J gave up 2 bases; unmatched junction bases: 7. CDR3 length: 16 residues. The germline V gene has CDR1 MDHEN and CDR2 SYDVKM. The CDR3 here is CASRDGDRGGNQPQHF. The CDR3 DNA reads as TGTGCCAGCAGGGATGGGGACAGGGGTGGCAATCAGCCCCAGCATTTT.

The chain employs TRBV28 and TRBJ2-7, with 9 nucleotides matching TRBD2. The V gene's germline CDR1 is MDHEN and CDR2 SYDVKM. Trimming removed 2 bases from V and 7 bases from J; junction bases left unmatched: 9. This CDR3 has 15 residues. CDR3 protein: CASSLRIAGVDEQYF. The CDR3 nucleotides read TGTGCCAGCAGTTTACGGATAGCGGGAGTAGATGAGCAGTACTTC.

This chain connects TRBV4-1 to TRBJ2-7, with 9 bases identical to TRBD2. V gave up 0 bases and J gave up 5 bases; unmatched junction bases: 8. The CDR3 totals 16 residues. Looked up from germline, CDR1 is MGHRA and CDR2 is YSYEKL. CDR3 residues: CASSQDKLAGDHEQYF. The CDR3 DNA sequence: TGCGCCAGCAGCCAAGATAAGTTAGCGGGAGACCACGAGCAGTACTTC.

The gene calls are TRBV11-2 and TRBJ2-5; D gene ambiguous. V was shortened by 1 base and J by 0 bases, with 15 bases between the two germline ends. CDR1 is SGHAT and CDR2 is FQNNGV in the germline V gene. The CDR3 totals 17 residues. The chain's CDR3 is CASSLGRIPANQETQYF. The CDR3 DNA is TGTGCCAGCAGCTTAGGTAGGATTCCAGCAAACCAAGAGACCCAGTACTTC.

The chain uses TRBV5-1 and TRBJ2-1; TRBD2 matches 8 bases. The CDR3 loop spans 17 amino acids. Per germline, CDR1 SGHRS and CDR2 YFSETQ. With V trimmed by 0 bases and J by 4 bases, 9 bases remained unmatched. The CDR3 nucleotides read TGCGCCAGCAGCTTGGTGGGAGCGGGAGTGGGTTACAATGAGCAGTTCTTC. Its protein is CASSLVGAGVGYNEQFF.

The rearrangement uses TRBV11-2 and TRBJ2-1, with TRBD1 matching over 8 bases. Germline V gene sequence: CDR1 SGHAT, CDR2 FQNNGV. The CDR3 has 15 amino acids. Unmatched junction bases numbered 4, after V lost 5 bases and J lost 1 base. This CDR3 reads CASSPRQGSYNEQFF. The CDR3 DNA reads TGTGCCAGCAGCCCCCGACAGGGGTCCTACAATGAGCAGTTCTTC.

CDR3 nucleotides: TGTGCCAGCAGTCTTTACCGGACAGGGGAGTATGAAAAACTGTTTTTT. This translates into CASSLYRTGEYEKLFF. The V and J genes are TRBV5-4 and TRBJ1-4; 9 bases fit TRBD1. Losses at the gene ends were 5 bases for V and 6 bases for J; bases not matched to a gene: 11. Per the germline V gene, CDR1 is SGHNT and CDR2 is YYREEE (reference sequence). This CDR3 is 16 amino acids long.

This chain uses TRBV11-3 with TRBJ2-7; 9 nucleotides line up with TRBD2. V lost 5 bases and J lost 3; bases outside the gene matches: 5. The CDR3 contains 14 residues. Germline lookup yields CDR1 SGHNT and CDR2 YENEEA. CDR3 bases: TGTGCCAGCAGCCTTTTTAGCGGGAGCTACGAGCAGTACTTC. This encodes CASSLFSGSYEQYF.

The genes are TRBV11-2 and TRBJ2-7; 11 nucleotides match TRBD1. V shed 1 base and J 0 bases; nucleotides not matched to a gene: 5. Germline-derived CDR1 and CDR2 are SGHAT and FQNNGV. CDR3 length: 17 amino acids. The CDR3 is CASSLGFGTGGSYEQYF. The CDR3 DNA follows: TGTGCCAGCAGCTTAGGGTTCGGGACAGGGGGCTCCTACGAGCAGTACTTC. Supplemented by reference TRBV11-2 and TRBJ2-7, the full variable domain reads EAGVAQSPRYKIIEKRQSVAFWCNPISGHATLYWYQQILGQGPKLLIQFQNNGVVDDSQLPKDRFSAERLKGVDSTLKIQPAKLEDSAVYLCASSLGFGTGGSYEQYFGPGTRLTVT.

This sequence joins TRBV28 and TRBJ1-1, with D unresolved. CDR1 is MDHEN and CDR2 is SYDVKM in the germline V gene. The V end was cut by 10 bases, the J end by 1 base, with 13 bases between. CDR3 length: 13 amino acids. CDR3: CATLNQANTEAFF. CDR3 bases: TGTGCCACCTTAAATCAGGCGAACACTGAAGCTTTCTTT. The whole variable domain, filled in from reference TRBV28 and TRBJ1-1, reads DVKVTQSSRYLVKRTGEKVFLECVQDMDHENMFWYRQDPGLGLRLIYFSYDVKMKEKGDIPEGYSVSREKKERFSLILESASTNQTSMYLCATLNQANTEAFFGQGTRLTVV.

The rearrangement uses TRBV30 and TRBJ1-5; D is undetermined. V gave up 4 bases and J gave up 1 base, with 14 bases separating them. The CDR3 sequence is 15 residues long. CDR1 and CDR2 (germline): GTSNPN, SVGIG (reference sequence). Written as DNA, the CDR3 is TGTGCCTGGACAGGAAACGGAGGGAGCAATCAGCCCCAGCATTTT. Encoded protein: CAWTGNGGSNQPQHF.

This chain joins TRBV5-1 and TRBJ2-3; perhaps D is TRBD1 or TRBD2 (5 bases each). V gave up 0 bases and J gave up 6 bases, with 14 bases separating them. Germline V gene sequence: CDR1 SGHRS, CDR2 YFSETQ. The CDR3 covers 15 residues. The CDR3 DNA sequence: TGCGCCAGCAGCTTGGCGGGGACCCTCGGGGATACGCAGTATTTT. Translating gives CASSLAGTLGDTQYF.

V is TRBV5-8 and J is TRBJ2-7, with 10 bases that match TRBD2. Germline CDR1 is SGHTS and CDR2 is YDEGEE. V lost 0 bases and J lost 3; bases outside the gene matches: 6. This CDR3 comprises 16 residues. The CDR3 loop is CASSLGGLAENYEQYF. The CDR3 coding sequence is TGTGCCAGCAGCTTGGGTGGACTAGCGGAGAACTACGAGCAGTACTTC.

V and J are TRBV19 and TRBJ1-2; D is perhaps TRBD1 (5 bases). CDR3 length: 15 amino acids. The germline V and J ends were trimmed by 7 bases and 4 bases, with 19 bases remaining between them. CDR1 LNHDA and CDR2 SQIVND come from the germline V gene (reference sequence). CDR3 nucleotides: TGTGCCAGTACCAGGGAGAGGGTGAGGGGCTATGGCTACACCTTC. It encodes CASTRERVRGYGYTF.

The chain is built from TRBV14 and TRBJ2-3, with 8 bases lining up with TRBD1. The V segment lost 4 bases and the J segment 6 bases; nucleotides outside the gene matches: 9. The length of the CDR3 is 15 residues. Germline CDR1 and CDR2: SGHDN and FVKESK. The CDR3, as DNA: TGTGCCAGCAGCCGCTCAGGGGGCGGATGGGATACGCAGTATTTT. Protein: CASSRSGGGWDTQYF.

The chain couples TRBV5-1 to TRBJ2-1; a possible D gene is TRBD2 (6 bases). The CDR3 runs to 17 residues. The germline V and J ends were trimmed by 0 bases and 3 bases, with 16 bases remaining between them. Germline V lookup: CDR1 SGHRS, CDR2 YFSETQ. CDR3 DNA: TGCGCCAGCAGCTTGGCCATAGGTAGCGGCTACTACAATGAGCAGTTCTTC. As protein: CASSLAIGSGYYNEQFF. The whole variable domain, filled in from reference TRBV5-1 and TRBJ2-1, reads KAGVTQTPRYLIKTRGQQVTLSCSPISGHRSVSWYQQTPGQGLQFLFEYFSETQRNKGNFPGRFSGRQFSNSRSEMNVSTLELGDSALYLCASSLAIGSGYYNEQFFGPGTRLTVL.

The chain recombines TRBV28 with TRBJ1-1; TRBD1 might be the D (5 bases). CDR1 and CDR2 (germline): MDHEN, SYDVKM. The V and J ends lost 3 bases and 3 bases respectively, with 11 bases between them. The CDR3 sequence is 14 residues long. CDR3 nucleotide sequence: TGTGCCAGCAGTTTCAATGGGGGGTACACTGAAGCTTTCTTT. Translated, it gives CASSFNGGYTEAFF.